Presented here are 5 T cell receptor beta chains from one specimen sequenced in a study of T cells in localized non-small cell lung cancer (dated by TCRdb to the early 2020s). Library prep was done by the immunoSEQ multiplex PCR assay. TCRdb re-hosts the immuneACCESS table, in-frame sequences only. Its copies lack some clones; in the studies checked, an unresolved V gene accounts for under half of them, and the cause for the rest is not known. The sample table holds about 33,000 clones, of which 85% to 90% were seen once. Together, the top ten hold roughly 4.5% of the sample. Material: peripheral blood, obtained before any cancer treatment. The receptors here all came from a man between 35 and 75 years old with stage I lung adenocarcinoma.

V and J are TRBV11-2 and TRBJ1-6; no clear D gene. Germline V gives CDR1 SGHAT, CDR2 FQNNGV. V dropped 4 bases and J dropped 7 bases, with 8 bases sitting between them. The CDR3 runs to 13 residues. The CDR3 sequence is CASSSSGNSPLHF. Written as DNA, the CDR3 is TGTGCCAGCAGCTCCTCTGGGAATTCACCCCTCCACTTT.

The chain recombines TRBV11-3 with TRBJ2-5; 7 nucleotides match TRBD1. This CDR3 region has 15 residues. CDR1 and CDR2 (germline): SGHNT, YENEEA. V trimming: 5 bases; J trimming: 1 base; junction bases outside the gene matches: 7. CDR3 in DNA: TGTGCCAGCAGCCCCGGACAGGCGGCCCAAGAGACCCAGTACTTC. Protein sequence: CASSPGQAAQETQYF.

The V gene is TRBV6-6, the J gene TRBJ1-4; no clear D. CDR1 is MNHNY, CDR2 SVGAGI, per germline (reference sequence). V was trimmed by 11 bases and J by 0 bases, leaving 13 bases between them. The CDR3 sequence is 14 residues long. The CDR3 DNA reads TGTGCCTCTTATCGGACTTCAACTAATGAAAAACTGTTTTTT. Amino acid sequence: CASYRTSTNEKLFF.

In regard to this clone: One end of the junction fails to match germline, which may point to a read error. This chain links TRBV27 with TRBJ2-3; D perhaps matches TRBD1 (6 bases). This CDR3 has 15 amino acids. The germline gives CDR1 MNHEY, CDR2 SMNVEV (reference sequence). The CDR3 protein is CASSISDSSTDTQYF. CDR3 in DNA: TGTGCCAGCAGTATATCGGACAGCTCCACAGATACGCAGTATTTT.

This chain links TRBV2 with TRBJ1-1, with D possibly being TRBD1 (6 bases). Deletions cut 7 bases from V and 2 bases from J, with 20 bases between. The CDR3 is made up of 16 amino acids. In germline, CDR1 is SNHLY, CDR2 FYNNEI. CDR3 sequence (DNA): TGTGCCAGCACCTCCCGGGTCCCAGGGGCTAACACTGAAGCTTTCTTT. The encoded protein is CASTSRVPGANTEAFF.